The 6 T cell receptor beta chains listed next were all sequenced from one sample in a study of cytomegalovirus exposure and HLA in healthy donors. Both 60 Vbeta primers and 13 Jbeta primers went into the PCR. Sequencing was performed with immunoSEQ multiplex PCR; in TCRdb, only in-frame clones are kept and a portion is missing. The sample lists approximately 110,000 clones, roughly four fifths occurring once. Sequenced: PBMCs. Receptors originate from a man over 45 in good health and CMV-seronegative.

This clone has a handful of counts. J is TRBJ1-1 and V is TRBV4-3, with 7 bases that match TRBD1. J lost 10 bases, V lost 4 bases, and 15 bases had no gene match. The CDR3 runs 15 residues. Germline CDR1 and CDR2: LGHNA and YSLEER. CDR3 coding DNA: TGCGCCAGCAGCCTCCGGGGGCAGGGGGTTGGAGCAGCTTTCTTT. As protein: CASSLRGQGVGAAFF.

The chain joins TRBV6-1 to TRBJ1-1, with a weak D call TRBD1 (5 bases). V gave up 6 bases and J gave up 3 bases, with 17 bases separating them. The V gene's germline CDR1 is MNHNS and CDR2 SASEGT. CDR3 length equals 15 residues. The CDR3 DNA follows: TGTGCCAGCAGGAAGGAGGGGTACACGGACACTGAAGCTTTCTTT. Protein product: CASRKEGYTDTEAFF.

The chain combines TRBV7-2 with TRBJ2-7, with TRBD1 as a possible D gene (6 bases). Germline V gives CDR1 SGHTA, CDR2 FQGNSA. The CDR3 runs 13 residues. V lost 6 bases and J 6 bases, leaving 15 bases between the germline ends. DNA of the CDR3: TGTGCCAGCAGTATTCCAGGGGATCTCGAGCAGTACTTC. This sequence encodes CASSIPGDLEQYF.

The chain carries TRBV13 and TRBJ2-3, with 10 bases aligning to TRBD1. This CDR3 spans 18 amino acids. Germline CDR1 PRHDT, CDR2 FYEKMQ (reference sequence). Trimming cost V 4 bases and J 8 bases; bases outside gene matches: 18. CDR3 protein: CASSSRTGGRSGSGTQYF. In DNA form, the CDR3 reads TGTGCCAGCAGCTCTAGGACAGGGGGACGGTCAGGCTCAGGTACGCAGTATTTT.

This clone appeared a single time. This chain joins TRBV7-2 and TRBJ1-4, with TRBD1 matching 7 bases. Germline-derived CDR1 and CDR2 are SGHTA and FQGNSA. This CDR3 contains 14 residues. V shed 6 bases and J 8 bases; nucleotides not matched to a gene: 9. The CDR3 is CASSWDRLSEKLFF. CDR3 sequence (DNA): TGTGCCAGCAGTTGGGACAGACTCTCCGAAAAACTGTTTTTT.

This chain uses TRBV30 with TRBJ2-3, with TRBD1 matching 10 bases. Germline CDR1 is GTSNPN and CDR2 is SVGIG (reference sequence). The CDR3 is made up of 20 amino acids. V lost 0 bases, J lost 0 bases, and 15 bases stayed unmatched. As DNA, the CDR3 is TGTGCCTGGAGTGTTTCGAGGACAGGGGGGACTCTAAGAAGCACAGATACGCAGTATTTT. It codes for CAWSVSRTGGTLRSTDTQYF.